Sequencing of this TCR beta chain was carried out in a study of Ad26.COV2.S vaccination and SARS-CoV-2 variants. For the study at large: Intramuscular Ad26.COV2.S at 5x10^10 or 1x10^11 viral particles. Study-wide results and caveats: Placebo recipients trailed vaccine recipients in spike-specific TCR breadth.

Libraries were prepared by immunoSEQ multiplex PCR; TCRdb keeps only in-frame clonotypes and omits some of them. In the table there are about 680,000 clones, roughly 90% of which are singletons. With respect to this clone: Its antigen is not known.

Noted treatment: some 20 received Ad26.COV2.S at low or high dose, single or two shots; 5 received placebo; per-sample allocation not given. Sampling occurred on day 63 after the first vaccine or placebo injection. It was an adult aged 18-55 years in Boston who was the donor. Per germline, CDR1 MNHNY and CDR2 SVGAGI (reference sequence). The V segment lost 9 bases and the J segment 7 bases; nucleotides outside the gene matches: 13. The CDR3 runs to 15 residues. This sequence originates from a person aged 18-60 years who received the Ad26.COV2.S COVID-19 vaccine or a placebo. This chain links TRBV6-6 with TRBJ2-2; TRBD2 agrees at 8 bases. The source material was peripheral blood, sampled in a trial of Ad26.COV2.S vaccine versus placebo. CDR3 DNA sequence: TGTGCCAGTTCGAGGGCTAGCGGGTTGGACGGGGAGCTGTTTTTT. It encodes CASSRASGLDGELFF.